These 17 T cell receptor beta chains were all obtained from the same sample, sequenced in a study of identifying expanded T cells in peripheral blood. This table comes from immunoSEQ multiplex PCR, and its TCRdb copy is limited to in-frame clones, with some not included. The sample consists of tens of thousands of clones, 89% of them appearing once. Sequencing used blood. The receptors were gathered from a person between 18 and 75 years old in good health.

The chain combines TRBV5-4 with TRBJ1-1; D call uncertain. V lost 4 bases, J lost 4 bases, and 14 bases lay in between. This CDR3 is 14 amino acids long. From germline, CDR1 is SGHNT and CDR2 YYREEE (reference sequence). CDR3 amino acids: CASSPDWVGTEAFF. As DNA, the CDR3 is TGTGCCAGCAGCCCCGATTGGGTTGGCACTGAAGCTTTCTTT.

This clone was picked up a small number of times. The chain carries TRBV5-6 and TRBJ1-2; 9 bases are a match to TRBD1. V lost 4 bases, J lost 1 base, and 5 bases stayed unmatched. The germline V gene encodes CDR1 SGHDT and CDR2 YYEEEE. CDR3 size: 15 residues. As DNA, the CDR3 is TGTGCCAGCAGCCCGGGACAGGGAGGTAACTATGGCTACACCTTC. It is translated as CASSPGQGGNYGYTF. The full variable domain, its missing parts supplied by reference TRBV5-6 and TRBJ1-2, is DAGVTQSPTHLIKTRGQQVTLRCSPKSGHDTVSWYQQALGQGPQFIFQYYEEEERQRGNFPDRFSGHQFPNYSSELNVNALLLGDSALYLCASSPGQGGNYGYTFGSGTRLTVV.

This chain links TRBV29-1 with TRBJ2-3; no clear D gene. V dropped 6 bases and J dropped 3 bases, with 19 bases sitting between them. CDR3 length equals 15 residues. Germline CDR1 reads SQVTM; CDR2 reads ANQGSEA. CDR3 DNA sequence: TGCAGCGTCCGGGTGCACGTCCAAACAACAGATACGCAGTATTTT. It encodes CSVRVHVQTTDTQYF.

The CDR3 nucleotides are TGTGCCAGCAGTATGGGGGGGCTGACAGATACGCAGTATTTT. This translates into CASSMGGLTDTQYF. This chain connects TRBV7-2 to TRBJ2-3, with TRBD2 as a possible D gene (7 bases). The V end lost 6 bases, the J end lost 3 bases, and 13 bases lay between the germline ends. The germline gives CDR1 SGHTA, CDR2 FQGNSA. The CDR3 has 14 residues.

The chain is built from TRBV4-3 and TRBJ2-4, with a tentative D call TRBD1 (8 bases). The length of the CDR3 is 16 residues. V was trimmed by 0 bases and J by 7 bases, leaving 16 bases between them. Germline CDR1 reads LGHNA; CDR2 reads YSLEER. The CDR3 sequence is CASSQEWTGRENIQYF. In nucleotides, the CDR3 is TGCGCCAGCAGCCAAGAGTGGACAGGGAGGGAGAACATTCAGTACTTC.

The V gene is TRBV30, the J gene TRBJ1-6; no clear D gene. Trimming stripped 5 bases from V and 2 bases from J, with 1 base between. Germline V gives CDR1 GTSNPN, CDR2 SVGIG (reference sequence). The CDR3 spans 11 residues. The CDR3 DNA sequence: TGTGCCTGGGCCTATAATTCACCCCTCCACTTT. Amino acids: CAWAYNSPLHF. The complete variable domain, with remaining parts taken from reference TRBV30 and TRBJ1-6, reads SQTIHQWPATLVQPVGSPLSLECTVEGTSNPNLYWYRQAAGRGLQLLFYSVGIGQISSEVPQNLSASRPQDRQFILSSKKLLLSDSGFYLCAWAYNSPLHFGNGTRLTVT.

The chain recombines TRBV6-5 with TRBJ1-2; the D gene is possibly TRBD1 (5 bases). V was shortened by 4 bases and J by 8 bases, with 14 bases between the two germline ends. Germline lookup yields CDR1 MNHEY and CDR2 SVGAGI. This CDR3 is built from 13 residues. This CDR3 reads CASSSPGGGGYTF. The CDR3 bases are TGTGCCAGCAGTTCCCCGGGGGGGGGAGGCTACACCTTC.

The chain joins TRBV7-6 to TRBJ2-5, with TRBD2 matching over 11 bases. J gave up 3 bases and V 6 bases, and 0 bases lay outside the gene matches. Germline CDR1 reads SGHVS; CDR2 reads FNYEAQ. The CDR3 is 13 residues long. The CDR3 here is CASRLAGEETQYF. Here the CDR3 DNA reads TGTGCCAGCAGACTAGCGGGGGAAGAGACCCAGTACTTC.

The chain employs TRBV29-1 and TRBJ2-3; possible D gene TRBD1, 6 bases. In germline, CDR1 is SQVTM, CDR2 ANQGSEA. The CDR3 loop spans 13 amino acids. V was cut by 7 bases and J by 2 bases, with 13 bases left in between. Written as DNA, the CDR3 is TGCAGCGCCCGAAGGGGGAACACAGATACGCAGTATTTT. It specifies CSARRGNTDTQYF.

The chain joins TRBV5-8 to TRBJ2-7; weak D call: TRBD1 (5 bases). Germline V gives CDR1 SGHTS, CDR2 YDEGEE. The CDR3 runs 13 residues. V was trimmed by 4 bases and J by 6 bases, leaving 14 bases between them. For the CDR3, the DNA is TGTGCCAGCAGCAAAGACAGTTTCTTCGAGCAGTACTTC. Its translation: CASSKDSFFEQYF. The full variable domain, with the rest looked up from reference TRBV5-8 and TRBJ2-7, is EAGVTQSPTHLIKTRGQQATLRCSPISGHTSVYWYQQALGLGLQFLLWYDEGEERNRGNFPPRFSGRQFPNYSSELNVNALELEDSALYLCASSKDSFFEQYFGPGTRLTVT.

This sequence joins TRBV2 and TRBJ2-3; 8 bases fit TRBD2. The CDR3 length is 14 residues. Germline V lookup: CDR1 SNHLY, CDR2 FYNNEI. The CDR3 sequence is CAIRAAGVWDTQYF. CDR3 in DNA: TGTGCGATACGGGCAGCGGGGGTTTGGGATACGCAGTATTTT.

V gene TRBV28 combines with J gene TRBJ1-6, with TRBD1 matching over 10 bases. The V gene end was trimmed by 5 bases and the J gene end by 10 bases; junction bases not matched to a gene: 8. Germline CDR1 and CDR2: MDHEN and SYDVKM. The CDR3 runs 15 residues. CDR3 sequence reads: CASSLGQGVRSPLHF. In DNA, the CDR3 is TGTGCCAGCAGTCTTGGACAGGGGGTTAGGTCACCCCTCCACTTT. The full variable domain, its missing parts supplied by reference TRBV28 and TRBJ1-6, is DVKVTQSSRYLVKRTGEKVFLECVQDMDHENMFWYRQDPGLGLRLIYFSYDVKMKEKGDIPEGYSVSREKKERFSLILESASTNQTSMYLCASSLGQGVRSPLHFGNGTRLTVT.

The chain recombines TRBV7-3 with TRBJ2-7, with D hard to call. CDR3 size: 12 residues. The V and J ends lost 11 bases and 4 bases respectively, with 15 bases between them. CDR1 and CDR2 (germline): SGHTA, FQGTGA. CDR3 region: CAPKLVLYEQYF. CDR3 coding DNA: TGTGCCCCCAAACTTGTCCTGTACGAGCAGTACTTC.

The CDR3 is CASSHTGPGANVLTF. The DNA for the CDR3 is TGTGCCAGCTCACATACAGGGCCCGGGGCCAACGTCCTGACTTTC. The chain carries TRBV18 and TRBJ2-6, with TRBD1 as a possible D gene (6 bases). Germline loops: CDR1 KGHSH, CDR2 LQKENI. V gave up 4 bases and J gave up 4 bases, with 11 bases separating them. The CDR3 length is 15 residues.

The rearrangement uses TRBV19 and TRBJ2-1, with TRBD1 matching 10 bases. Germline V gives CDR1 LNHDA, CDR2 SQIVND (reference sequence). Trimming removed 3 bases from V and 8 bases from J; junction bases left unmatched: 7. The CDR3 runs 15 residues. DNA for the CDR3: TGTGCCAGTAGTATCCGGGACAGGGGATTCGATGAGCAGTTCTTC. Protein sequence: CASSIRDRGFDEQFF.

This clone came up once. The chain employs TRBV19 and TRBJ2-3; 7 positions agree with TRBD2. J gave up 2 bases and V 5 bases, and 10 bases lay outside the gene matches. CDR3 length equals 16 residues. Germline V gene data show CDR1 as LNHDA and CDR2 as SQIVND (reference sequence). The CDR3: CASSLSLAALTDTQYF. In nucleotides, the CDR3 is TGTGCCAGTAGTCTTTCCCTAGCGGCACTCACAGATACGCAGTATTTT.

This clone came up once. The chain recombines TRBV29-1 with TRBJ1-1; D is unclear. Deletions cut 7 bases from V and 2 bases from J, with 14 bases between. Per germline, CDR1 SQVTM and CDR2 ANQGSEA. This CDR3 is built from 13 residues. The CDR3 loop is CSAHVSGNTEAFF. CDR3 coding DNA: TGCAGCGCCCACGTGTCGGGTAACACTGAAGCTTTCTTT.